These 6 T cell receptor beta chains share one sample of origin, sequenced in a study of blood T cell repertoires in COVID-19. Assay: immunoSEQ multiplex PCR; the TCRdb copy retains only in-frame clones and omits some. The sample records around 29,000 clones, 60% to 80% being singletons. The sample comprised peripheral blood. These TCRs come from a woman in her seventies with active or convalescent COVID-19.

The chain recombines TRBV11-2 with TRBJ2-3, with 9 bases matching TRBD1. Germline CDR1 and CDR2: SGHAT and FQNNGV. This CDR3 comprises 14 residues. With 4 bases clipped from V and 5 bases from J, the junction kept 4 bases outside the gene matches. As DNA, the CDR3 is TGTGCCAGCAGCTCGGGGACAGGGATAGATACGCAGTATTTT. Translation: CASSSGTGIDTQYF.

CDR3 nucleotides: TGTGCCAGCAGCCTGGCGGGCAGGGTACATCAGCCCCAGCATTTT. Protein: CASSLAGRVHQPQHF. The chain combines TRBV5-6 with TRBJ1-5, with D perhaps TRBD1 (5 bases). Germline CDR1 and CDR2: SGHDT and YYEEEE. The CDR3 is 15 residues long. Trimming took off 4 bases at V and 5 bases at J, with 16 bases between the two ends.

V is TRBV10-2 and J is TRBJ2-7; 12 bases align to TRBD2. Trimming took 0 bases from V and 2 from J; bases not matched to a gene: 5. The V gene's germline CDR1 is WSHSY and CDR2 SAAADI. This CDR3 is built from 17 residues. Written as DNA, the CDR3 is TGCGCCAGCAGTGAGTCCGGTGGACTAGCGGGACCCTACGAGCAGTACTTC. This sequence encodes CASSESGGLAGPYEQYF.

This clone was detected only a few times. V usage is TRBV19 and J usage is TRBJ2-1, with a weak D call TRBD2 (5 bases). This CDR3 comprises 14 residues. Deletions cut 7 bases from V and 3 bases from J, with 13 bases between. Germline V CDR1 and CDR2: LNHDA, SQIVND (reference sequence). CDR3 nucleotides: TGTGCCAGTACCCGTGGCGGGCTCTACAATGAGCAGTTCTTC. Its protein is CASTRGGLYNEQFF.

The V call is TRBV2, the J call TRBJ1-1; tentatively, D is TRBD1 (5 bases). This CDR3 has 13 amino acids. CDR1 SNHLY and CDR2 FYNNEI come from the germline V gene. V was cut by 6 bases and J by 3 bases, with 11 bases left in between. The CDR3 here is CASSRDRYTEAFF. CDR3 coding DNA: TGTGCCAGCAGCCGCGACAGATACACTGAAGCTTTCTTT. Filled out from reference TRBV2 and TRBJ1-1, the complete variable domain reads EPEVTQTPSHQVTQMGQEVILRCVPISNHLYFYWYRQILGQKVEFLVSFYNNEISEKSEIFDDQFSVERPDGSNFTLKIRSTKLEDSAMYFCASSRDRYTEAFFGQGTRLTVV.

The rearrangement joins TRBV28 to TRBJ1-1; D is unresolved. The length of the CDR3 is 15 residues. The V gene lost 3 bases and the J gene lost 0 bases, with 11 bases spanning the gap. Germline CDR1 and CDR2: MDHEN and SYDVKM. CDR3 coding DNA: TGTGCCAGCAGTTTCACGACAAACATGAACACTGAAGCTTTCTTT. Its translation: CASSFTTNMNTEAFF.